The rows below give T cell receptor beta chains drawn from one sample of a study of relationships among human T cell subsets. MiXCR, applied by TCRdb to the multiplex PCR reads, yields one record per CDR3 protein. This table holds roughly 3,000 distinct CDR3 sequences, 70% to 85% found once. Sequenced sample: total T cells sorted from blood. The source is a man between 40 and 49 years old in good health. Both conserved end residues are part of each CDR3. Some rows mark clone size as missing; the rest say once, few, many or name a class of expanded clone.

>TRBJ1-4|NA|TRBV27
CASALRATGGAQKLFF
>TRBJ2-7|NA|TRBV11-2
CASSLEVSTLSYEQYF
>TRBJ1-5|NA|TRBV28
CASSLSLQPQHF
>TRBJ1-4|NA|TRBV10-3
CAILRGPGEKLFF
>TRBJ2-7|NA|TRBV6-5
CASRDRFYEQYF
>TRBJ2-7|NA|TRBV30
CAWSGDSPPSEQYF
>TRBJ1-1|once|TRBV29-1
CSVVTREAFF
>TRBJ1-5|NA|TRBV2
CASSEAGHQPQHF
>TRBJ2-7|NA|TRBV7-9
CASSPETYEQYF
>TRBJ2-1|NA|TRBV4-2
CASSPDLYNEQFF
>TRBJ2-7|few|TRBV28
CASTAGAYEQYF
>TRBJ2-1|NA|TRBV28
CASSNGAEQFF
>TRBJ2-7|NA|TRBV14
CASSQHLPKGGYGQYF
>TRBJ2-1|NA|TRBV11-2
CASSSYRDRAANEQFF
>TRBJ2-1|NA|TRBV11-3
CASSLDSGGLRNEQFF
>TRBJ1-2|NA|TRBV5-1
CASSLVAIGYGYTF
>TRBJ2-1|once|TRBV12-3/TRBV12-4
CASSSGRQGGYNEQFF